These T cell receptor beta chains were read from a single sample in a study of neoadjuvant nivolumab and ipilimumab in lung cancer. The table came from immunoSEQ multiplex PCR; TCRdb's copy has only in-frame clones and leaves some out. The sample lists more than 40,000 clones; around 88% were seen once. The material was blood, obtained before neoadjuvant nivolumab, alone or with ipilimumab. The origin of the receptors is an adult with non-small cell lung cancer. Some clones in this sample may be carry-over from other donors' samples. Each CDR3 is given with its conserved first and last residue. Fields, in order: V gene, J gene, clone size, D gene, CDR3 protein, CDR3 DNA. A D gene is named only where the DNA matches it firmly. Expanded clones are given a class, and other clones once, few, many or no size at all.

TRBV27	TRBJ2-3	.	.	CASSLSVPSTDTQYF	TGTGCCAGCAGTTTATCGGTGCCTAGCACAGATACGCAGTATTTT
TRBV6-1	TRBJ2-2	.	.	CASNIAGELFF	TGTGCCAGCAACATAGCCGGGGAGCTGTTTTTT
TRBV30	TRBJ2-7	.	.	CAWSSSSANEQYF	TGTGCCTGGAGTAGTAGCTCGGCTAACGAGCAGTACTTC
TRBV7-8	TRBJ2-3	.	.	CASSLDRGSTDTQYF	TGTGCCAGCAGCTTAGATAGGGGGAGCACAGATACGCAGTATTTT
TRBV9	TRBJ2-7	once	.	CASSVDWGSYEQYF	TGTGCCAGCAGCGTAGATTGGGGATCCTACGAGCAGTACTTC
TRBV30	TRBJ1-3	.	.	CAWSGQNTIYF	TGTGCCTGGAGTGGTCAAAACACCATATATTTT
TRBV11-1	TRBJ2-3	.	.	CASSLTGPDTQYF	TGTGCCAGCAGCTTAACAGGGCCAGATACGCAGTATTTT
TRBV7-9	TRBJ2-1	.	.	CASSSGEWVGQFF	TGTGCCAGCAGCTCAGGCGAGTGGGTGGGGCAGTTCTTC
TRBV6-1	TRBJ2-7	once	.	CASLRDWISYEQYF	TGTGCCAGCCTCCGGGACTGGATCTCCTACGAGCAGTACTTC
TRBV2	TRBJ2-5	.	.	CASSDITTETQYF	TGTGCCAGCAGTGATATAACGACGGAGACCCAGTACTTC
TRBV5-5	TRBJ2-3	.	.	CASSLLNGEADTQYF	TGTGCCAGCAGCTTGTTGAACGGAGAGGCGGATACGCAGTATTTT
TRBV5-6	TRBJ2-3	.	TRBD2	CASGLTTAGVSDTQYF	TGTGCCAGCGGGCTAACTACCGCGGGAGTTTCAGATACGCAGTATTTT
TRBV5-8	TRBJ2-7	.	.	CASSLGAGRDEQYF	TGTGCCAGCAGCTTGGGGGCAGGGCGGGACGAGCAGTACTTC
TRBV4-1	TRBJ2-2	.	.	CASSQEGAGRLELFF	TGCGCCAGCAGCCAAGAGGGTGCGGGGAGGCTGGAGCTGTTTTTT
TRBV30	TRBJ2-7	.	TRBD2	CAWSSTSGSEQYF	TGTGCCTGGAGTAGCACTAGCGGGAGTGAGCAGTACTTC
TRBV7-9	TRBJ2-3	.	TRBD2	CARTNLPTSGDTDTQYF	TGTGCCAGGACAAACCTCCCAACTAGCGGAGACACAGATACGCAGTATTTT
TRBV7-2	TRBJ1-3	.	.	CASSFAAMGNTIYF	TGTGCCAGCAGCTTTGCGGCTATGGGAAACACCATATATTTT
TRBV5-1	TRBJ2-1	.	.	CASSPEAYNEQFF	TGCGCCAGCAGCCCGGAGGCCTACAATGAGCAGTTCTTC
TRBV30	TRBJ1-4	.	.	CAWSRTSGEKLFF	TGTGCCTGGAGCAGAACGTCGGGAGAAAAACTGTTTTTT
TRBV5-1	TRBJ1-1	.	TRBD1	CASSPGQGWTEAFF	TGCGCCAGCAGCCCGGGACAGGGGTGGACTGAAGCTTTCTTT
TRBV19	TRBJ1-1	.	.	CATNDRLGNTEAFF	TGTGCCACTAACGACAGGCTCGGGAACACTGAAGCTTTCTTT
TRBV9	TRBJ2-6	.	.	CASSIGGGTGANVLTF	TGTGCCAGCAGCATTGGGGGGGGCACCGGGGCCAACGTCCTGACTTTC
TRBV6-5	TRBJ2-7	.	TRBD2	CASSYSLAGAYEQYF	TGTGCCAGCAGTTACTCTCTAGCGGGCGCCTACGAGCAGTACTTC
TRBV5-1	TRBJ1-5	.	.	CASSLAGTQPQHF	TGCGCCAGCAGCTTGGCCGGCACTCAGCCCCAGCATTTT
TRBV7-2	TRBJ2-7	once	TRBD2	CASSAPLGTSRYEQYF	TGTGCCAGCAGCGCACCCCTCGGGACTAGTAGATACGAGCAGTACTTC
TRBV9	TRBJ2-2	.	.	CASSVVSGDTGELFF	TGTGCCAGCAGCGTAGTTTCGGGAGATACCGGGGAGCTGTTTTTT
TRBV5-1	TRBJ2-3	.	TRBD2	CASSTSGASTDTQYF	TGCGCCAGCAGCACTAGCGGGGCTAGCACAGATACGCAGTATTTT
TRBV29-1	TRBJ1-4	.	.	CSVGGQGSTNEKLFF	TGCAGCGTTGGGGGGCAGGGATCAACTAATGAAAAACTGTTTTTT
TRBV5-1	TRBJ2-3	few	.	CASSLGGRSPSTQYF	TGCGCCAGCAGCTTGGGAGGGCGGTCCCCTTCCACGCAGTATTTT
TRBV6-5	TRBJ2-7	.	.	CASRTSFSTYEQYF	TGTGCCAGCCGGACTTCTTTTAGTACCTACGAGCAGTACTTC
TRBV19	TRBJ1-2	.	.	CASSRDFFYGYTF	TGTGCCAGTAGTCGAGACTTTTTCTATGGCTACACCTTC
TRBV4-2	TRBJ2-5	.	TRBD1	CASSPDRVTAQYF	TGTGCCAGCAGCCCCGACAGGGTCACGGCCCAGTACTTC
TRBV6-5	TRBJ2-3	.	.	CASSRTGLRTDTQYF	TGTGCCAGCAGCCGAACAGGGTTACGCACAGATACGCAGTATTTT
TRBV7-3	TRBJ2-3	once	.	CASSSWSASTDTQYF	TGTGCCAGCAGCTCGTGGTCTGCTAGCACAGATACGCAGTATTTT
TRBV6-6	TRBJ2-1	.	.	CASTPRNAGWENEQFF	TGTGCCAGCACTCCCAGGAATGCGGGATGGGAGAATGAGCAGTTCTTC
TRBV6-5	TRBJ2-5	.	TRBD2	CASSSRTSGETQYF	TGTGCCAGCAGTTCCCGGACTAGCGGGGAGACCCAGTACTTC
TRBV10-2	TRBJ1-2	.	.	CASGDTVYYGYTF	TGCGCCAGCGGGGACACTGTTTACTATGGCTACACCTTC
TRBV27	TRBJ1-2	.	.	CASSPTPTANYGYTF	TGTGCCAGCAGTCCCACCCCGACGGCTAACTATGGCTACACCTTC
TRBV5-8	TRBJ1-1	.	.	CASSLVTTEAFF	TGTGCCAGCAGCTTGGTAACCACTGAAGCTTTCTTT
TRBV7-2	TRBJ1-4	.	.	CASSLKASTNEKLFF	TGTGCCAGCAGCTTAAAGGCATCAACTAATGAAAAACTGTTTTTT
TRBV6-5	TRBJ1-2	.	.	CASSYSNQGWYGYTF	TGTGCCAGCAGTTACTCGAATCAGGGGTGGTATGGCTACACCTTC
TRBV5-1	TRBJ2-5	.	.	CASSPRSDAETQYF	TGCGCCAGCAGCCCCCGAAGTGATGCGGAGACCCAGTACTTC